These 7 T cell receptor beta chains came from one sample sequenced in a study of blood T cell repertoires in COVID-19. Sequencing used immunoSEQ multiplex PCR; TCRdb keeps in-frame clones, though not all of them. Seen here are fewer than 250,000 clones, about nine tenths observed once, and the top ten hold 0.83%. The specimen sequenced was peripheral blood. Every receptor here comes from a man younger than 45 with COVID-19, enrolled during active disease.

The V call is TRBV2, the J call TRBJ2-2; TRBD1 matches 10 bases. The CDR3 spans 15 residues. The germline V gene encodes CDR1 SNHLY and CDR2 FYNNEI. J gave up 4 bases and V 4 bases, and 3 bases lay outside the gene matches. CDR3 DNA: TGTGCCAGCAGTGTCGGGACAGGGGCCACCGGGGAGCTGTTTTTT. This encodes CASSVGTGATGELFF.

V gene TRBV27 combines with J gene TRBJ1-6; 9 nucleotides match TRBD1. Germline loops: CDR1 MNHEY, CDR2 SMNVEV (reference sequence). V lost 5 bases, J lost 7 bases, and 6 bases stayed unmatched. The length of the CDR3 is 15 residues. This CDR3 is CASSVPGTGNSPLHF. As DNA, the CDR3 is TGTGCCAGCAGTGTTCCCGGGACAGGGAATTCACCCCTCCACTTT.

The gene calls are TRBV14 and TRBJ1-4; 7 bases agree with TRBD1. The CDR3 loop spans 15 amino acids. The germline V gene has CDR1 SGHDN and CDR2 FVKESK. The V gene end was trimmed by 5 bases and the J gene end by 3 bases; junction bases not matched to a gene: 6. Here the CDR3 reads CASSEGTGANEKLFF. CDR3 sequence (DNA): TGTGCCAGCAGCGAAGGAACAGGGGCTAATGAAAAACTGTTTTTT.

The V and J genes are TRBV10-3 and TRBJ1-6, with D possibly TRBD1 on 5 matching bases. CDR3 size: 15 residues. CDR1 ENHRY and CDR2 SYGVKD come from the germline V gene. V was shortened by 0 bases and J by 5 bases, with 8 bases between the two germline ends. CDR3 amino acids: CAISESDRDNSPLHF. CDR3 DNA: TGTGCCATCAGTGAGTCTGACAGAGATAATTCACCCCTCCACTTT.

The chain recombines TRBV11-1 with TRBJ1-6, with no clear D. Germline V gene data show CDR1 as SGHAT and CDR2 as FQDESV (reference sequence). V lost 9 bases and J lost 0, with 12 bases in between. CDR3 length: 15 residues. The CDR3, as DNA: TGTGCCAGTACAAACCGAAGCTCCTATAATTCACCCCTCCACTTT. It codes for CASTNRSSYNSPLHF.

The chain has TRBV12-3 or TRBV12-4 and TRBJ1-1; D is uncertain. This CDR3 has 12 residues. Trimming cost V 8 bases and J 3 bases, with 10 bases left between them. In DNA, the CDR3 is TGTGCCAGCGGCAACATCTACACTGAAGCTTTCTTT. As protein: CASGNIYTEAFF.

The CDR3 here is CASSLGGSGSGETQYF. The CDR3 DNA is TGTGCCAGCAGCTTAGGTGGATCGGGGTCCGGAGAGACCCAGTACTTC. The chain links TRBV7-6 to TRBJ2-5, with TRBD2 as a possible D gene (5 bases). CDR3 length: 16 residues. Germline loops: CDR1 SGHVS, CDR2 FNYEAQ. V was cut by 1 base and J by 4 bases, with 16 bases left in between.